The 24 T cell receptor beta chains below all came from one sample that was sequenced in a study of T cell responses to AZD1222 COVID-19 vaccine. The data were produced by immunoSEQ multiplex PCR, yet TCRdb's version contains in-frame clones alone and is incomplete. The data contain some 92,000 clones, roughly 90% of them seen just once; the ten biggest clones take up about 2.9%. Sequenced here: peripheral blood, sampled on day 0 of AZD1222 vaccination. Receptor source: an adult in good health.

The CDR3 nucleotides read TGCGCCAGCAGCTCCGGCCCGTATGGCTACACCTTC. This gives the protein CASSSGPYGYTF. The V gene is TRBV5-1, the J gene TRBJ1-2; D not certain. CDR3 length: 12 amino acids. The germline gives CDR1 SGHRS, CDR2 YFSETQ. V was clipped by 3 bases and J by 5 bases, with 8 bases between them.

This sequence joins TRBV3-1 (or the pseudogene TRBV3-2) and TRBJ1-3, with a tentative D call TRBD1 (6 bases). The germline V and J ends were trimmed by 8 bases and 0 bases, with 11 bases remaining between them. The CDR3 is made up of 14 amino acids. Germline V gives CDR1 LGHDT, CDR2 YNNKEL (reference sequence). The CDR3 DNA reads as TGTGCCAGCCGGGACAATCTCTCTGGAAACACCATATATTTT. It yields the protein CASRDNLSGNTIYF.

This clone was detected only a few times. CDR3 protein: CASSYRTDGYTF. CDR3 coding DNA: TGTGCCAGCAGCTACAGGACAGATGGCTACACCTTC. The chain carries TRBV28 and TRBJ1-2, with D possibly being TRBD1 (6 bases). Germline assignment: CDR1 MDHEN and CDR2 SYDVKM. The CDR3 contains 12 residues. Trimming removed 6 bases from V and 6 bases from J, with 11 bases in between.

The V gene is TRBV5-4, the J gene TRBJ1-1; the D is unclear. Germline V gives CDR1 SGHNT, CDR2 YYREEE (reference sequence). The length of the CDR3 is 15 residues. V shed 4 bases and J shed 0 bases, with 13 bases lying between them. The CDR3 DNA reads TGTGCCAGCAGCCCTCGGGCGGCTGTGAACACTGAAGCTTTCTTT. It codes for CASSPRAAVNTEAFF.

The chain employs TRBV30 and TRBJ1-2; a possible D gene is TRBD1 (5 bases). Germline V gene lookup returns CDR1 GTSNPN and CDR2 SVGIG (reference sequence). V shed 4 bases and J shed 2 bases, with 20 bases lying between them. This CDR3 comprises 16 residues. In DNA, the CDR3 is TGTGCCTGGACCTTTGGGGGTGTTGACAGAAACTATGGCTACACCTTC. Amino acid sequence: CAWTFGGVDRNYGYTF. The variable domain in full, completed from reference TRBV30 and TRBJ1-2, reads SQTIHQWPATLVQPVGSPLSLECTVEGTSNPNLYWYRQAAGRGLQLLFYSVGIGQISSEVPQNLSASRPQDRQFILSSKKLLLSDSGFYLCAWTFGGVDRNYGYTFGSGTRLTVV.

The chain is built from TRBV19 and TRBJ1-3; 7 nucleotides align to TRBD1. Germline trimming cut 5 bases from V and 0 bases from J; bases unmatched to any gene: 7. The V gene's germline CDR1 is LNHDA and CDR2 SQIVND (reference sequence). The CDR3 covers 16 residues. The CDR3 region is CASSPSGTASGNTIYF. The CDR3 nucleotides read TGTGCCAGTAGTCCCTCCGGGACAGCCTCTGGAAACACCATATATTTT.

This chain uses TRBV7-2 with TRBJ2-2; 9 positions match TRBD1. With 1 base clipped from V and 5 bases from J, the junction kept 5 bases outside the gene matches. In germline, CDR1 is SGHTA, CDR2 FQGNSA. There are 16 residues in the CDR3. CDR3 loop: CASSLGTGVGTGELFF. The CDR3 region has the DNA TGTGCCAGCAGCTTAGGGACAGGGGTCGGAACCGGGGAGCTGTTTTTT.

This chain's CDR3 is CASRLGGRNTGELFF. The CDR3 DNA sequence: TGTGCCAGCCGTCTTGGGGGGAGGAACACCGGGGAGCTGTTTTTT. The gene calls are TRBV27 and TRBJ2-2, with D possibly being TRBD2 (6 bases). V lost 8 bases, J lost 1 base, and 14 bases lay in between. CDR3 length equals 15 residues. Germline CDR1 is MNHEY and CDR2 is SMNVEV (reference sequence).

The V gene is TRBV4-1, the J gene TRBJ2-7; 7 bases map to TRBD1. There are 16 residues in the CDR3. From germline, CDR1 is MGHRA and CDR2 YSYEKL. The V gene end was trimmed by 5 bases and the J gene end by 0 bases; junction bases not matched to a gene: 10. CDR3 amino acids: CASSEGTVPLSYEQYF. Written as DNA, the CDR3 is TGCGCCAGCAGCGAAGGGACAGTCCCCCTCTCCTACGAGCAGTACTTC.

The rearrangement joins TRBV5-1 to TRBJ1-4, with TRBD1 matching 9 bases. With V trimmed by 2 bases and J by 5 bases, 1 base remained unmatched. This CDR3 has 14 amino acids. CDR1 is SGHRS, CDR2 YFSETQ, per germline. This CDR3 reads CASSLQGANEKLFF. CDR3 in DNA: TGCGCCAGCAGCTTACAGGGGGCGAATGAAAAACTGTTTTTT.

This chain uses TRBV19 with TRBJ2-1, with D maybe TRBD2 (6 bases). V was shortened by 7 bases and J by 7 bases, with 17 bases between the two germline ends. Germline CDR1 LNHDA, CDR2 SQIVND (reference sequence). This CDR3 comprises 14 residues. The CDR3: CASTQEGPGNEQFF. CDR3 coding DNA: TGTGCCAGTACGCAGGAGGGCCCGGGGAATGAGCAGTTCTTC.

The V and J genes are TRBV20-1 and TRBJ1-2; 9 nucleotides match TRBD1. V was pared by 3 bases and J by 5 bases, with 10 bases of the junction left unmatched. Germline V gives CDR1 DFQATT, CDR2 SNEGSKA (reference sequence). The CDR3 runs to 15 residues. The CDR3 DNA sequence: TGCAGTGCTAGTTGGTCCGGGGGACAGGGATATGGCTACACCTTC. Translation: CSASWSGGQGYGYTF.

V gene TRBV6-1 combines with J gene TRBJ1-2, with TRBD1 matching over 7 bases. Germline CDR1 reads MNHNS; CDR2 reads SASEGT. V was pared by 3 bases and J by 4 bases, with 5 bases of the junction left unmatched. This CDR3 spans 14 amino acids. In DNA form, the CDR3 reads TGTGCCAGCAGTGACCCGACAGGGACCTATGGCTACACCTTC. Translating gives CASSDPTGTYGYTF.

The chain recombines TRBV3-1 (or the pseudogene TRBV3-2) with TRBJ2-1; D might be TRBD1 or TRBD2, each matching 5 bases. V was clipped by 5 bases and J by 5 bases, with 16 bases between them. The CDR3 length is 15 residues. The V gene's germline CDR1 is LGHDT and CDR2 YNNKEL (reference sequence). The CDR3 region is CASSWGPGTHNEQFF. In nucleotides, the CDR3 is TGTGCCAGCAGCTGGGGACCAGGGACCCACAATGAGCAGTTCTTC.

CDR3 sequence: CASSLRVSGLYNEQFF. In DNA, the CDR3 is TGTGCCAGCAGCTTACGCGTCAGCGGGTTGTACAATGAGCAGTTCTTC. The genes are TRBV13 and TRBJ2-1; possible D gene TRBD2, 6 bases. V was shortened by 2 bases and J by 4 bases, with 15 bases between the two germline ends. CDR1 is PRHDT and CDR2 is FYEKMQ in the germline V gene (reference sequence). The length of the CDR3 is 16 residues.

The chain couples TRBV28 to TRBJ2-7; no clear D. The CDR3 loop spans 13 amino acids. Germline V CDR1 and CDR2: MDHEN, SYDVKM. V lost 2 bases and J 6 bases, leaving 11 bases between the germline ends. This chain's CDR3 is CASSLVRRSEQYF. The DNA of the CDR3 is TGTGCCAGCAGTTTAGTCAGGCGTAGCGAGCAGTACTTC.

The rearrangement joins TRBV7-8 to TRBJ2-2; 7 positions agree with TRBD1. Germline V gene sequence: CDR1 SGHVS, CDR2 FQNEAQ. J gave up 3 bases and V 5 bases, and 9 bases lay outside the gene matches. The CDR3 loop spans 16 amino acids. The DNA of the CDR3 is TGTGCCAGCAGCGGAACTGGGACAGCATACACCGGGGAGCTGTTTTTT. It translates to CASSGTGTAYTGELFF.

V and J are TRBV27 and TRBJ2-2; tentative D call: TRBD1 (6 bases). The CDR3 totals 14 residues. V was clipped by 6 bases and J by 6 bases, with 14 bases between them. Germline CDR1 reads MNHEY; CDR2 reads SMNVEV (reference sequence). CDR3 nucleotides: TGTGCCAGCAGACCTACAGGGTTCCCCGGGGAGCTGTTTTTT. It codes for CASRPTGFPGELFF.

This clone was seen a single time. The chain uses TRBV10-3 and TRBJ2-1, with 9 bases matching TRBD2. From germline, CDR1 is ENHRY and CDR2 SYGVKD. With 2 bases clipped from V and 5 bases from J, the junction kept 19 bases outside the gene matches. CDR3 length: 20 amino acids. The CDR3 loop reads CAISETTSQMTSGTHNEQFF. The DNA of the CDR3 is TGTGCCATCAGTGAGACAACTAGTCAGATGACTAGCGGCACGCACAATGAGCAGTTCTTC.

The rearrangement uses TRBV5-6 and TRBJ2-1, with a possible D match to TRBD2 (5 bases). Deletions cut 0 bases from V and 7 bases from J, with 14 bases between. CDR1 SGHDT and CDR2 YYEEEE come from the germline V gene. The CDR3 has 15 amino acids. Here the CDR3 DNA reads TGTGCCAGCAGCTTGGTTGAGGGAGAGGGAAATGAGCAGTTCTTC. Residues: CASSLVEGEGNEQFF.

This rearrangement joins TRBV28 to TRBJ2-7, with 7 bases lining up with TRBD1. Germline V gene data show CDR1 as MDHEN and CDR2 as SYDVKM. The ends lost 5 bases at V and 2 bases at J; junction bases unmatched: 6. The length of the CDR3 is 14 residues. CDR3 sequence: CASSPEDRTYEQYF. CDR3 DNA sequence: TGTGCCAGCAGTCCCGAGGACAGGACCTACGAGCAGTACTTC.

The chain links TRBV28 to TRBJ1-3; D remains unclear. CDR3 length: 12 residues. In germline, CDR1 is MDHEN, CDR2 SYDVKM. Trimming stripped 6 bases from V and 4 bases from J, with 7 bases between. The CDR3 protein is CASSSGGNTIYF. CDR3 sequence (DNA): TGTGCCAGCAGCTCCGGAGGAAACACCATATATTTT.

The chain has TRBV6-2 or TRBV6-3 and TRBJ1-5, with TRBD1 matching 7 bases. Germline CDR1 reads MNHEY; CDR2 reads SVGEGT. There are 15 residues in the CDR3. The J segment lost 3 bases and the V segment lost 6 bases, leaving 8 bases of the junction unmatched. The CDR3 sequence is CASSRPGGINQPQHF. CDR3 DNA: TGTGCCAGCAGCCGTCCAGGGGGTATCAATCAGCCCCAGCATTTT.

The chain is built from TRBV11-2 and TRBJ2-7, with 9 bases aligning to TRBD2. The V segment lost 2 bases and the J segment 3 bases; nucleotides outside the gene matches: 5. CDR1 and CDR2 from the germline V gene are SGHAT and FQNNGV. The CDR3 length is 15 residues. The CDR3 DNA sequence: TGTGCCAGCAGCTTAATGCCTAGCGGGGTCTACGAGCAGTACTTC. Protein: CASSLMPSGVYEQYF.